The 3 T cell receptor beta chains presented below share a single source sample, sequenced in a study of T cell responses to AZD1222 COVID-19 vaccine. Sequenced by immunoSEQ multiplex PCR; TCRdb stores in-frame clones only, minus some. The table includes about 100,000 clones, 80% to 95% detected once. The source material was peripheral blood, sampled on day 0 of AZD1222 vaccination. These receptors were taken from an adult in good health.

The V and J genes are TRBV19 and TRBJ2-2; TRBD1 aligns across 7 bases. Looked up from germline, CDR1 is LNHDA and CDR2 is SQIVND (reference sequence). The ends lost 8 bases at V and 1 base at J; junction bases unmatched: 10. The CDR3 has 16 residues. The CDR3 DNA is TGTGCCAGTTCAAAATACAGGGGCCAGAACACCGGGGAGCTGTTTTTT. Translating it yields CASSKYRGQNTGELFF.

This sequence joins TRBV2 and TRBJ2-3; perhaps D is TRBD1 or TRBD2 (5 bases each). The germline CDR1 and CDR2 sequences are SNHLY and FYNNEI. This CDR3 contains 12 residues. Trimming took 7 bases from V and 4 from J, leaving 9 bases between them. The CDR3: CASKGTSDTQYF. The CDR3 bases are TGTGCCAGCAAGGGGACCTCAGATACGCAGTATTTT.

The rearrangement links TRBV5-1 to TRBJ2-7; 10 bases agree with TRBD1. Germline V gene sequence: CDR1 SGHRS, CDR2 YFSETQ. J lost 3 bases, V lost 4 bases, and 13 bases had no gene match. This CDR3 spans 17 amino acids. The CDR3 reads CASSVDLKGTGVYEQYF. The CDR3 bases are TGCGCCAGCAGCGTGGACCTAAAAGGGACAGGGGTCTACGAGCAGTACTTC.